This TCR beta chain originates from a study of PD-L1 blockade in urothelial cancer. Whole-study context: Samples came from 3 weeks, at the second dose, and 6 weeks into treatment.

This CDR3 region has 17 residues. The V gene lost 6 bases and the J gene lost 5 bases, with 25 bases spanning the gap. The germline CDR1 and CDR2 sequences are SGHTA and FQGNSA. Spike-ins of synthetic TCR analog templates went into each PCR. Profiled with immunoSEQ multiplex PCR; TCRdb holds only in-frame clones, not every one. The repertoire holds about 79,000 clones, with approximately 86% as singletons. Time point specified: pretreatment peripheral blood. The study enrolled patients with locally advanced or metastatic urothelial carcinoma. Pretreatment and on-treatment samples were taken, numbering 1 to 8 per patient.

Sequencing used PBMCs, obtained around atezolizumab (anti-PD-L1) treatment. The rearrangement uses TRBV7-2 and TRBJ2-5, with D tentatively TRBD2 (6 bases). The TCR was taken from a man between 60 and 70 years old with urothelial cancer. CDR3 sequence: CASSPPMSTRGSETQYF. CDR3 DNA sequence: TGTGCCAGCAGTCCACCTATGTCGACTAGGGGCAGTGAGACCCAGTACTTC.